A selection of T cell receptor beta chains follows, all from one sample in a study of cytotoxic CD8 clonotypes in ibrutinib-treated CLL. Clones were read by immunoSEQ multiplex PCR, and TCRdb kept only the in-frame ones, dropping some. The sample has nearly 15,000 clones; 55% to 70% are singletons. The sample consisted of PBMCs, taken before ibrutinib treatment. The source of these receptors is a human donor with chronic lymphocytic leukemia. Each CDR3 is given with its conserved first and last residue. D genes are given only for firm matches. Rows may omit the clone size; those that give it use once, few, many or a size class.

size: .; V: TRBV10-2; J: TRBJ2-3; D: TRBD1; CDR3: CASSDLPGTGDYDTQYF; DNA: TGCGCCAGCAGTGACCTCCCCGGGACAGGGGATTACGATACGCAGTATTTT
size: .; V: TRBV5-8; J: TRBJ2-1; D: .; CDR3: CASSPRDNYNEQFF; DNA: TGTGCCAGCAGCCCCCGGGACAACTACAATGAGCAGTTCTTC
size: .; V: TRBV28; J: TRBJ1-2; D: .; CDR3: CASSRQVRYGYTF; DNA: TGTGCCAGCAGCCGACAGGTCCGCTATGGCTACACCTTC
size: few; V: TRBV5-1; J: TRBJ1-1; D: .; CDR3: CASGLSRGEAFF; DNA: TGCGCCAGCGGTCTTTCACGCGGTGAAGCTTTCTTT
size: .; V: TRBV6-1; J: TRBJ2-2; D: TRBD1; CDR3: CASSEPGGFTGELFF; DNA: TGTGCCAGCAGTGAGCCAGGGGGCTTCACCGGGGAGCTGTTTTTT
size: .; V: TRBV4-1; J: TRBJ1-3; D: .; CDR3: CASSQEHVSGNTIYF; DNA: TGCGCCAGCAGCCAAGAACACGTCTCTGGAAACACCATATATTTT
size: once; V: TRBV9; J: TRBJ2-4; D: .; CDR3: CASSVEGIGIQYF; DNA: TGTGCCAGCAGCGTAGAAGGAATAGGCATTCAGTACTTC
size: .; V: TRBV11-2; J: TRBJ2-2; D: .; CDR3: CASSLLGLADTGELFF; DNA: TGTGCCAGCAGCTTACTCGGGCTAGCCGACACCGGGGAGCTGTTTTTT
size: .; V: TRBV6-1; J: TRBJ2-5; D: .; CDR3: CASSETLITQYF; DNA: TGTGCCAGCAGTGAGACCCTCATAACCCAGTACTTC
size: .; V: TRBV28; J: TRBJ1-5; D: .; CDR3: CASSTDGSNQPQHF; DNA: TGTGCCAGCAGCACCGACGGTAGCAATCAGCCCCAGCATTTT
size: .; V: TRBV7-9; J: TRBJ2-1; D: .; CDR3: CASSLAVLALDNEQFF; DNA: TGTGCCAGCAGCTTAGCTGTTTTAGCTCTTGACAATGAGCAGTTCTTC
size: .; V: TRBV9; J: TRBJ2-1; D: TRBD2; CDR3: CASSVARLAAGEQFF; DNA: TGTGCCAGCAGCGTAGCTCGCCTAGCGGCGGGGGAGCAGTTCTTC
size: .; V: TRBV5-6; J: TRBJ1-2; D: .; CDR3: CASSIPRALTYTF; DNA: TGTGCCAGCAGCATACCCCGAGCTCTAACTTACACCTTC
size: .; V: TRBV28; J: TRBJ1-3; D: .; CDR3: CASIDSNSGNTIYF; DNA: TGTGCCAGCATTGACAGTAACTCTGGAAACACCATATATTTT
size: few; V: TRBV2; J: TRBJ2-3; D: TRBD1; CDR3: CASSGRTGKGTDTQYF; DNA: TGTGCCAGCAGTGGGAGGACAGGGAAAGGGACAGATACGCAGTATTTT
size: .; V: TRBV2; J: TRBJ2-3; D: .; CDR3: CASSATGSGTQYF; DNA: TGTGCCAGCAGTGCCACCGGGAGCGGTACGCAGTATTTT
size: few; V: TRBV6-6; J: TRBJ2-6; D: TRBD2; CDR3: CASGLAGANVLTF; DNA: TGTGCCAGCGGACTAGCTGGGGCCAACGTCCTGACTTTC
size: .; V: TRBV28; J: TRBJ2-2; D: .; CDR3: CASGTLTGTITGELFF; DNA: TGTGCCAGCGGTACTCTGACAGGCACAATCACCGGGGAGCTGTTTTTT
size: .; V: TRBV7-7; J: TRBJ2-1; D: .; CDR3: CASSLEAALLDEQFF; DNA: TGTGCCAGCAGCTTAGAGGCAGCCCTACTGGATGAGCAGTTCTTC
size: .; V: TRBV19; J: TRBJ2-5; D: TRBD2; CDR3: CASSIGGRGGETQYF; DNA: TGTGCCAGTAGTATTGGCGGGAGGGGTGGAGAGACCCAGTACTTC
size: .; V: TRBV18; J: TRBJ2-1; D: .; CDR3: CASSPRVRGGNEQFF; DNA: TGTGCCAGCTCACCGCGAGTGAGGGGTGGCAATGAGCAGTTCTTC
size: .; V: TRBV28; J: TRBJ2-7; D: TRBD2; CDR3: CASSFHLAGLSYEQYF; DNA: TGTGCCAGCAGTTTCCACCTAGCGGGTCTCTCCTACGAGCAGTACTTC
size: .; V: TRBV28; J: TRBJ1-4; D: TRBD1; CDR3: CASSYTGESGKLFF; DNA: TGTGCCAGCAGTTATACAGGGGAATCGGGAAAACTGTTTTTT
size: .; V: TRBV6-5; J: TRBJ1-1; D: TRBD1; CDR3: CASSYSSTGYTEAFF; DNA: TGTGCCAGCAGTTACTCGTCGACAGGGTACACTGAAGCTTTCTTT